Following are 10 T cell receptor beta chains from one sample sequenced in a study of T cells in Graves' hyperthyroidism and ophthalmopathy. RNA transcripts provided the source from which TCR beta CDR3 regions were amplified. The HTBI set primed first-round TCR CDR3 RT-PCR. TCRdb re-called the multiplex PCR reads through MiXCR, storing one row per CDR3 protein. Of some 400,000 distinct CDR3 sequences listed, around an eighth are singletons. Sequencing input: blood. Receptor source: a man aged 30 to 45 with Graves' hyperthyroidism that later progressed to Graves' ophthalmopathy.

This clonotype was counted many times. The rearrangement uses TRBV9 and TRBJ1-4; possibly TRBD1 for D (6 bases). V was pared by 3 bases and J by 6 bases, with 18 bases between. Germline CDR1 is SGDLS and CDR2 is YYNGEE. The CDR3 is 16 amino acids. CDR3 DNA: TGTGCCAGCAGCGATGAACAGGGTTCGCTTGATGAAAAACTGTTTTTT. Its translation: CASSDEQGSLDEKLFF.

The chain couples TRBV6-1 to TRBJ1-2, with D possibly being TRBD1 (6 bases). In germline, CDR1 is MNHNS, CDR2 SASEGT. The germline V and J ends were trimmed by 5 bases and 4 bases, with 17 bases remaining between them. The CDR3 runs 15 residues. In DNA, the CDR3 is TGTGCCAGCAGTCGACGGACAGTCACTCTCTATGGCTACACCTTC. This encodes CASSRRTVTLYGYTF.

This clonotype was seen many times. The chain has TRBV27 and TRBJ1-2; 7 positions match TRBD1. This CDR3 is built from 14 residues. After removal of 2 bases from V and 2 bases from J, the junction contained 2 bases not matched to a gene. Germline V gives CDR1 MNHEY, CDR2 SMNVEV (reference sequence). CDR3 nucleotides: TGTGCCAGCAGTTTACACAGGGGAAACTATGGCTACACCTTC. Its translation is CASSLHRGNYGYTF.

This clonotype was picked up a small number of times. J is TRBJ2-1 and V is TRBV6-6; no reliable D call. Germline V CDR1 and CDR2: MNHNY, SVGAGI (reference sequence). Between the trimmed V and J ends, which lost 0 bases and 5 bases, there was a span of 14 bases. The CDR3 length is 16 residues. The CDR3 is CASSYSKVLGNNEQFF. The CDR3, as DNA: TGTGCCAGCAGTTACTCGAAGGTTTTGGGGAACAATGAGCAGTTCTTC.

This clonotype was picked up many times. This chain links TRBV7-2 with TRBJ1-1; possible D gene TRBD1, 6 bases. V lost 5 bases, J lost 5 bases, and 21 bases lay in between. The CDR3 spans 16 residues. The V gene's germline CDR1 is SGHTA and CDR2 FQGNSA. DNA for the CDR3: TGTGCCAGCAGCCCCCCCAGGGGTGGGGGTCAGACTGAAGCTTTCTTT. It encodes CASSPPRGGGQTEAFF.

The rearrangement joins TRBV12-3 or TRBV12-4 to TRBJ2-2; no definite D call. V dropped 3 bases and J dropped 5 bases, with 7 bases sitting between them. This CDR3 has 13 residues. The DNA for the CDR3 is TGTGCCAGCAGTTTCATGCGAACCGGGGAGCTGTTTTTT. The encoded protein is CASSFMRTGELFF.

This clonotype came up a few times. The chain is built from TRBV7-9 and TRBJ1-1; TRBD1 aligns across 9 bases. Germline CDR1 reads SEHNR; CDR2 reads FQNEAQ (reference sequence). The V segment lost 7 bases and the J segment 1 base; nucleotides outside the gene matches: 10. The CDR3 is 16 residues long. The CDR3, as DNA: TGTGCCAGCACCGAACCGACAGGGGGGGCGAACACTGAAGCTTTCTTT. Its translation is CASTEPTGGANTEAFF. The complete variable domain, with remaining parts taken from reference TRBV7-9 and TRBJ1-1, reads DTGVSQNPRHKITKRGQNVTFRCDPISEHNRLYWYRQTLGQGPEFLTYFQNEAQLEKSRLLSDRFSAERPKGSFSTLEIQRTEQGDSAMYLCASTEPTGGANTEAFFGQGTRLTVV.

The rearrangement joins TRBV9 to TRBJ1-4; no clear D. The CDR3 sequence is 14 residues long. Looked up from germline, CDR1 is SGDLS and CDR2 is YYNGEE. Trimming removed 0 bases at V and 5 bases at J, with 8 bases between. The CDR3 reads CASSVGFQNEKLFF. The CDR3, as DNA: TGTGCCAGCAGCGTAGGTTTTCAGAATGAAAAACTGTTTTTT.

A note on this clonotype: One end of the junction does not line up with germline, which may come from a read error. The V call is TRBV12-3 or TRBV12-4, the J call TRBJ2-7, with D perhaps TRBD2 (7 bases). CDR3 length equals 14 residues. The CDR3 region has the DNA TGTGTCAGCATAGCCGGGGGGCCCTCGGGCGAGCAGTACTTC. Encoded protein: CVSIAGGPSGEQYF.

The chain links TRBV6-6 to TRBJ1-4; D is uncertain. Germline lookup yields CDR1 MNHNY and CDR2 SVGAGI (reference sequence). The length of the CDR3 is 13 residues. The V end was cut by 0 bases, the J end by 8 bases, with 7 bases between. CDR3 residues: CASSYSLSEKLFF. In nucleotides, the CDR3 is TGTGCCAGCAGTTACTCCCTGTCAGAAAAACTGTTTTTT.